The sequence of this T cell receptor beta chain was determined in a study of T cell changes during pregnancy in multiple sclerosis (dated by TCRdb to the late 2010s). With respect to the entire study: The study examined how the T cell repertoire changed over the course of pregnancy in women with multiple sclerosis.

Library preparation employed the immunoSEQ multiplex PCR assay. Drawn from immuneACCESS, this table holds only the in-frame rearrangements with V and J called that TCRdb kept. Clones are partly lost; checked studies trace under half to an unresolved V gene and leave the rest unexplained. The sample table shows roughly 60,000 clones, and approximately 92% are seen once. The top ten hold approximately 1.4% of the sample. Concerning this clone itself: There is no known antigen for this receptor. Base qualities are missing; no much larger clone stands one base away.

The CDR3 holds 17 amino acids from the cysteine to the phenylalanine. Only the CDR3 portion is preserved as DNA: 51 bases, with reading frame beginning at the first base. Trimming takes 0 bases off V and 2 bases off J; junction bases not matched to a gene: 5. The germline V gene yields LGHNA for CDR1 and YSLEER for CDR2. This material consisted of peripheral blood, taken in the second trimester of pregnancy. This clonotype was obtained from a female donor with multiple sclerosis, enrolled in a pregnancy study. The rearrangement combines TRBV4-3 with TRBJ1-4, and TRBD1 matches 8 of the central bases. The DNA sequence is given as TGCGCCAGCAGCCAAGAAGGACAGGGAGCCACTAATGAAAAACTGTTTTTT. Its product reads: CASSQEGQGATNEKLFF.